Described below is a single T cell receptor beta chain sequence and its context. The method was immunoSEQ multiplex PCR; TCRdb's version includes in-frame clones alone and lacks a portion of them. The sample lists 65,000 to 90,000 clones; 80% to 95% were seen once. These data originate in a study of OX40 agonist ivuxolimab in advanced cancers. Study details: The dose-escalation cohort had hepatocellular carcinoma, melanoma, renal cell or head and neck cancer.

CDR1 and CDR2 from the germline V gene are SGHVS and FNYEAQ. V lost 5 bases to trimming and J lost 3 bases; unmatched junction nucleotides: 9. CDR3 length: 15 amino acids. The chain uses TRBV7-6 and TRBJ2-7; TRBD2 agrees at 8 bases. Sequencing was performed on CD4+ or CD8+ T cells sorted from blood, taken in a trial of the OX40 agonist ivuxolimab. The clonotype originates from an adult with an advanced solid tumor such as melanoma, head and neck, liver or kidney cancer. The CDR3 loop is CASSLQRGTFYEQYF. CDR3 in DNA: TGTGCCAGCAGCCTCCAGCGGGGGACCTTCTACGAGCAGTACTTC.